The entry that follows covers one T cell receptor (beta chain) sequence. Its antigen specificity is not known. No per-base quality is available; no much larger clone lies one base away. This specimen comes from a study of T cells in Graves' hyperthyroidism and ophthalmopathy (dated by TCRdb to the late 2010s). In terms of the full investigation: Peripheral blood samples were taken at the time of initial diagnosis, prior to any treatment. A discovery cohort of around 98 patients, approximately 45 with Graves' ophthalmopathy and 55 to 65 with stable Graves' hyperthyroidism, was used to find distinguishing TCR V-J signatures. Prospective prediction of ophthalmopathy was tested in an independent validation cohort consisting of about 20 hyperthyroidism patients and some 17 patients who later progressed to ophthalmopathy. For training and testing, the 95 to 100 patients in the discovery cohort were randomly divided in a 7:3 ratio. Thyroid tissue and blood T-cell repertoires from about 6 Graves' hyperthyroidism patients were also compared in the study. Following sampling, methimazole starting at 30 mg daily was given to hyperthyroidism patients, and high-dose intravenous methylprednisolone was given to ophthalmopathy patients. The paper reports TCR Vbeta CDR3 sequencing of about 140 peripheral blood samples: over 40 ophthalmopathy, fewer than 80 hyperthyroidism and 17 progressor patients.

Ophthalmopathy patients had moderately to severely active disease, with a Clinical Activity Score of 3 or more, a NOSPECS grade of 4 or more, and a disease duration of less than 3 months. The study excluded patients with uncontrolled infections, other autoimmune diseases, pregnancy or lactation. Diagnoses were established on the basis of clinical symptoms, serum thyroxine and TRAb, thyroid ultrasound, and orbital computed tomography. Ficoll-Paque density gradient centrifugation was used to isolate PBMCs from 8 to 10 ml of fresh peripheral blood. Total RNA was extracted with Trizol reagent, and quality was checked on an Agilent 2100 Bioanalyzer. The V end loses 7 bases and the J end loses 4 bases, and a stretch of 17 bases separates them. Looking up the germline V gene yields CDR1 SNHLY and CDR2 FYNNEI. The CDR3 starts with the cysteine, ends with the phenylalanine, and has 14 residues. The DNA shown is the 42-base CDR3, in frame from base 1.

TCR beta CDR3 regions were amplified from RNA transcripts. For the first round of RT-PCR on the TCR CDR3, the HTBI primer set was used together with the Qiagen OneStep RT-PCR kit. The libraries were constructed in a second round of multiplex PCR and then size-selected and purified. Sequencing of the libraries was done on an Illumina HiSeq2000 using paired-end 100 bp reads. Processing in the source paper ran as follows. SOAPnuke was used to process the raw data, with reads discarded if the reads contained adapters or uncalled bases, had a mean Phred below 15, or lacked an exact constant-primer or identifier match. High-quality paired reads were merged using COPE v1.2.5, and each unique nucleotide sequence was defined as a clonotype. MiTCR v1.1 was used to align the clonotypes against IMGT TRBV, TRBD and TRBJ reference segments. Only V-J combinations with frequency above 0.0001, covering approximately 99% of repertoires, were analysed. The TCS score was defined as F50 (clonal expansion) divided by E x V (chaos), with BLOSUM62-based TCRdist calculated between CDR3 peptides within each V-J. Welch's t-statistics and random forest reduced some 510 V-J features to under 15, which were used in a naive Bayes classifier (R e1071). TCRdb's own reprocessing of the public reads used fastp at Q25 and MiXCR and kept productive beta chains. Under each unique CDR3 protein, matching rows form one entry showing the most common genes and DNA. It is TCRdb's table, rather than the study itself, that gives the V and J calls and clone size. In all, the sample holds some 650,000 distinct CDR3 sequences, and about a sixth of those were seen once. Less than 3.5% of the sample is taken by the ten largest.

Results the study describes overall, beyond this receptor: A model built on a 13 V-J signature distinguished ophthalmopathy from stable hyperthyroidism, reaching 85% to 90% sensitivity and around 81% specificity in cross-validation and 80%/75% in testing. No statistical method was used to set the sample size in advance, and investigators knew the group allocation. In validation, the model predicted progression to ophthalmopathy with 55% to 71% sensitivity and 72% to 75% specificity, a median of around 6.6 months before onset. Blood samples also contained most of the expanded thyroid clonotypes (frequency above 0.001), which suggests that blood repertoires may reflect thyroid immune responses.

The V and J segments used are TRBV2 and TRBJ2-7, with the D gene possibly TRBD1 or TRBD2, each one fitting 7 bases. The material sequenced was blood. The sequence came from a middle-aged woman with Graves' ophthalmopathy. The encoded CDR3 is CASTPGGAKYEQYF. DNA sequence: TGTGCCAGCACTCCAGGGGGGGCGAAATACGAGCAGTACTTC. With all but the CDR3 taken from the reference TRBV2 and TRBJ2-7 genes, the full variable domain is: EPEVTQTPSHQVTQMGQEVILRCVPISNHLYFYWYRQILGQKVEFLVSFYNNEISEKSEIFDDQFSVERPDGSNFTLKIRSTKLEDSAMYFCASTPGGAKYEQYFGPGTRLTVT.